This T cell receptor (beta chain) came from a study of shared clonotypes between healthy human individuals. Assay: immunoSEQ multiplex PCR; the TCRdb copy retains only in-frame clones and omits some. The sample lists about 960,000 clones, approximately 80% occurring once. The germline V gene encodes CDR1 MNHEY and CDR2 SVGAGI. This CDR3 is 16 amino acids long. Trimming took off 4 bases at V and 0 bases at J, with 13 bases between the two ends. This receptor was identified in a man younger than 35 in good health. V usage is TRBV6-5 and J usage is TRBJ1-3, with D uncertain. The sample was memory CD4+ T cells sorted from blood. Documented subset: CD45RA-negative fraction. CDR3 sequence (DNA): TGTGCCAGCAGTTCCCCTAAACTAGGCTCTGGAAACACCATATATTTT. This gives the protein CASSSPKLGSGNTIYF.